These 20 T cell receptor beta chains were sequenced from one sample in a study of blood T cell repertoires in COVID-19. The repertoire was sequenced with immunoSEQ multiplex PCR; TCRdb's copy has only in-frame clones and lacks some. The sample lists roughly 150,000 clones; just under 85% were seen once. The sequenced sample was peripheral blood. All receptors derive from a woman of 80 years or more with COVID-19, enrolled during active disease.

The chain has TRBV7-3 and TRBJ2-1; TRBD1 might be the D (5 bases). This CDR3 has 14 residues. V lost 1 base and J 9 bases, leaving 13 bases between the germline ends. Germline loops: CDR1 SGHTA, CDR2 FQGTGA. The CDR3 is CASSLRGATGEQFF. The CDR3 DNA sequence: TGTGCCAGCAGCTTAAGGGGCGCCACCGGTGAGCAGTTCTTC. The full variable domain, with the rest looked up from reference TRBV7-3 and TRBJ2-1, is GAGVSQTPSNKVTEKGKYVELRCDPISGHTALYWYRQSLGQGPEFLIYFQGTGAADDSGLPNDRFFAVRPEGSVSTLKIQRTERGDSAVYLCASSLRGATGEQFFGPGTRLTVL.

The chain has TRBV5-1 and TRBJ2-1, with D uncertain. Trimming took 4 bases from V and 5 from J, leaving 7 bases between them. CDR1 SGHRS and CDR2 YFSETQ come from the germline V gene. The CDR3 totals 12 residues. In DNA form, the CDR3 reads TGCGCCAGCAGCCATTTCAACAATGAGCAGTTCTTC. It is translated as CASSHFNNEQFF.

The chain joins TRBV4-2 to TRBJ2-7; the match to TRBD2 covers 15 bases. The V and J ends lost 0 bases and 2 bases, in that order; junction bases with no gene match: 14. Germline V CDR1 and CDR2: LGHNA, YNFKEQ. This CDR3 spans 21 amino acids. DNA for the CDR3: TGTGCCAGCAGCCAAGAACGGGTAATCGGACTAGCGGGGGGGAGCACCTACGAGCAGTACTTC. This codes for CASSQERVIGLAGGSTYEQYF.

The table lists this clone with a few counts. The genes are TRBV27 and TRBJ1-1; TRBD1 might be the D (5 bases). From germline, CDR1 is MNHEY and CDR2 SMNVEV (reference sequence). Trimming stripped 2 bases from V and 4 bases from J, with 14 bases between. The CDR3 extends over 15 amino acids. In nucleotides, the CDR3 is TGTGCCAGCAGTTTAAGTAAAGGGGCGAGCACTGAAGCTTTCTTT. Amino acid sequence: CASSLSKGASTEAFF.

The CDR3 here is CASSLWDRDQETQYF. Written as DNA, the CDR3 is TGCGCCAGCAGCCTTTGGGACAGGGACCAAGAGACCCAGTACTTC. This rearrangement joins TRBV5-1 to TRBJ2-5, with 9 bases identical to TRBD1. The germline V gene has CDR1 SGHRS and CDR2 YFSETQ. J lost 0 bases, V lost 4 bases, and 4 bases had no gene match. CDR3 length: 15 residues.

The DNA of the CDR3 is TGTGCCAGTAGCCTAATGGGCCCCCAAGCCGGGGAGCTGTTTTTT. As protein: CASSLMGPQAGELFF. V usage is TRBV19 and J usage is TRBJ2-2; no reliable D call. CDR1 LNHDA and CDR2 SQIVND come from the germline V gene (reference sequence). Trimming removed 6 bases at V and 6 bases at J, with 17 bases between. The CDR3 extends over 15 amino acids.

The chain has TRBV18 and TRBJ2-7; D perhaps matches TRBD1 (5 bases). Trimming removed 3 bases at V and 6 bases at J, with 15 bases between. Per the germline V gene, CDR1 is KGHSH and CDR2 is LQKENI. The CDR3 contains 14 residues. The CDR3, as DNA: TGTGCCAGCTCACCCACAGGTCAATATAGCGAGCAGTACTTC. Protein: CASSPTGQYSEQYF.

This clone has just a few counts. The chain has TRBV2 and TRBJ2-1; 11 bases align to TRBD2. Germline CDR1 is SNHLY and CDR2 is FYNNEI. The CDR3 extends over 16 amino acids. The J segment lost 4 bases and the V segment lost 6 bases, leaving 8 bases of the junction unmatched. CDR3 bases: TGTGCCAGCAGAGGACCGGGACTAGCGGTATACAATGAGCAGTTCTTC. Its protein product is CASRGPGLAVYNEQFF.

This chain joins TRBV4-3 and TRBJ2-4; 8 nucleotides align to TRBD1. The CDR3 contains 15 residues. The ends lost 0 bases at V and 8 bases at J; junction bases unmatched: 6. In germline, CDR1 is LGHNA, CDR2 YSLEER. The CDR3 nucleotides are TGCGCCAGCAGCCAAGAAAGACAGGGGACGGACATTCAGTACTTC. It encodes CASSQERQGTDIQYF.

The rearrangement uses TRBV4-1 and TRBJ2-7; 10 positions agree with TRBD2. CDR3 length: 14 amino acids. The germline V gene encodes CDR1 MGHRA and CDR2 YSYEKL. V lost 3 bases to trimming and J lost 7 bases; unmatched junction nucleotides: 6. The CDR3 bases are TGCGCCAGCAGCCAGAGCGGGAGGGCCTTTGAGCAGTACTTC. Amino acid sequence: CASSQSGRAFEQYF.

This clone was counted a single time. V is TRBV18 and J is TRBJ1-6, with D tentatively TRBD1 (6 bases). Germline CDR1 KGHSH, CDR2 LQKENI. The CDR3 extends over 16 amino acids. Trimming removed 4 bases at V and 7 bases at J, with 17 bases between. As DNA, the CDR3 is TGTGCCAGCTCACGACCCCGAGGACAGCTAAATTCACCCCTCCACTTT. This encodes CASSRPRGQLNSPLHF.

The V call is TRBV21-1, the J call TRBJ2-2; the table's D gene call, TRBD1, was not cross checked with the DNA. TRBV21-1 is recorded as a pseudogene. The CDR3 covers 14 residues. CDR3 region: CASSKASNTGELFF. DNA of the CDR3: TGTGCCAGCAGCAAGGCTTCGAACACCGGGGAGCTGTTTTTT.

The chain carries TRBV27 and TRBJ1-6; TRBD1 matches at 8 bases. J was trimmed by 7 bases and V by 0 bases; bases with no gene match: 5. The germline gives CDR1 MNHEY, CDR2 SMNVEV (reference sequence). The CDR3 loop spans 16 amino acids. CDR3 nucleotides: TGTGCCAGCAGTTTATCGGCAGGGGGCTTCAATTCACCCCTCCACTTT. Translation gives CASSLSAGGFNSPLHF.

This chain uses TRBV5-1 with TRBJ1-5; D not certain. The V end lost 0 bases, the J end lost 0 bases, and 7 bases lay between the germline ends. CDR1 and CDR2 (germline): SGHRS, YFSETQ. The CDR3 consists of 15 residues. DNA for the CDR3: TGCGCCAGCAGCTTGGACGGTTATAGCAATCAGCCCCAGCATTTT. Translating gives CASSLDGYSNQPQHF.

The rearrangement uses TRBV9 and TRBJ2-3; D is possibly TRBD2 (5 bases). The germline V gene encodes CDR1 SGDLS and CDR2 YYNGEE. Trimming removed 6 bases at V and 1 base at J, with 12 bases between. There are 14 residues in the CDR3. The CDR3 protein is CASIIERRTDTQYF. The CDR3 DNA reads as TGTGCCAGCATTATAGAGCGGCGCACAGATACGCAGTATTTT.

The chain links TRBV28 to TRBJ1-5, with 9 bases identical to TRBD1. Germline CDR1 MDHEN, CDR2 SYDVKM. The J segment lost 4 bases and the V segment lost 7 bases, leaving 8 bases of the junction unmatched. This CDR3 has 15 residues. The CDR3 DNA reads TGTGCCAGCACCGACACAGGGGGCGGTAATCAGCCCCAGCATTTT. Protein sequence: CASTDTGGGNQPQHF.

The rearrangement links TRBV11-2 to TRBJ2-3, with TRBD1 identical over 8 bases. After removal of 2 bases from V and 3 bases from J, the junction contained 7 bases not matched to a gene. Germline V gives CDR1 SGHAT, CDR2 FQNNGV. The CDR3 is 16 amino acids. The DNA of the CDR3 is TGTGCCAGCAGCTTACTCACAGGGGGGCAAACAGATACGCAGTATTTT. Protein product: CASSLLTGGQTDTQYF. Variable domain in full (rest from reference TRBV11-2 and TRBJ2-3): EAGVAQSPRYKIIEKRQSVAFWCNPISGHATLYWYQQILGQGPKLLIQFQNNGVVDDSQLPKDRFSAERLKGVDSTLKIQPAKLEDSAVYLCASSLLTGGQTDTQYFGPGTRLTVL.

This chain's CDR3 is CASSLLDQETQYF. In DNA form, the CDR3 reads TGTGCCAGCAGCTTACTAGACCAAGAGACCCAGTACTTC. The chain has TRBV7-8 and TRBJ2-5; no reliable D call. This CDR3 contains 13 residues. Trimming removed 2 bases at V and 0 bases at J, with 4 bases between. Germline V gene sequence: CDR1 SGHVS, CDR2 FQNEAQ.

CDR3 in amino acids: CASSLEQDYEQYF. As DNA, the CDR3 is TGTGCCAGCAGCTTAGAACAGGACTACGAGCAGTACTTC. This rearrangement joins TRBV7-2 to TRBJ2-7, with D possibly matching TRBD1 (5 bases). CDR1 is SGHTA and CDR2 is FQGNSA in the germline V gene. The germline V and J ends were trimmed by 1 base and 3 bases, with 7 bases remaining between them. The CDR3 runs to 13 residues.

The CDR3, as DNA: TGCAGGGGTTACAGGGGGCGACCGACCGGGGAGCTGTTTTTT. Translated: CRGYRGRPTGELFF. The chain has TRBV29-1 and TRBJ2-2; 9 bases align to TRBD1. Germline loops: CDR1 SQVTM, CDR2 ANQGSEA. The CDR3 sequence is 14 residues long.